The entry that follows covers one T cell receptor (beta chain) sequence. This record comes from a study of blood T cell repertoires in COVID-19. Study context: Sites across the United States, Italy and Spain contributed samples from acute and convalescent COVID-19. Nucleic acid was either cDNA or gDNA, and it came from T cells, B-cell-depleted T cells, or PBMCs.

This CDR3 contains 14 residues. From germline, CDR1 is MNHEY and CDR2 SVGAGI. V dropped 6 bases and J dropped 1 base, with 9 bases sitting between them. In the original workflow: From reference gene primer amplification, estimates of nucleated cell counts were derived. Only in-frame clones appear in the TCRdb table, and some are missing; sequencing was by immunoSEQ multiplex PCR. The V and J calls and the clone size are those of that table, but D and trimming were determined from the DNA. The data hold around 300,000 clones, with roughly 85% observed a single time. The J gene is TRBJ2-2, the V gene TRBV6-5, with D perhaps TRBD2 (6 bases). This TCR derives from a woman under 40 with active or convalescent COVID-19. Sequencing used peripheral blood. Here the CDR3 DNA reads TGTGCCAGCAGGATGGGGGGGAACACCGGGGAGCTGTTTTTT. Translation: CASRMGGNTGELFF.